These 18 T cell receptor beta chains share one sample of origin, sequenced in a study of immune evolution from preneoplasia to lung adenocarcinoma. Profiling relied on immunoSEQ multiplex PCR, and the TCRdb table lists in-frame clones only, not all of them. The sample lists some 11,000 clones, less than 85% occurring once. The sequenced material came from FFPE minimally invasive lung adenocarcinoma tissue. These receptors were obtained from a person aged 70 to 80 with lung adenocarcinoma.

The rearrangement links TRBV15 to TRBJ2-1; weak D call: TRBD2 (5 bases). The CDR3 is 16 residues long. The germline V gene has CDR1 LNHNV and CDR2 YYDKDF (reference sequence). V lost 0 bases, J lost 0 bases, and 9 bases lay in between. The CDR3 nucleotides are TGTGCCACCAGCAGAGATCTGGGGAGCTCCTACAATGAGCAGTTCTTC. Protein product: CATSRDLGSSYNEQFF.

This chain uses TRBV19 with TRBJ2-7; D not resolved. This CDR3 contains 15 residues. The V end was cut by 6 bases, the J end by 0 bases, with 15 bases between. Per germline, CDR1 LNHDA and CDR2 SQIVND (reference sequence). CDR3 amino acids: CASSLKDGYSYEQYF. The CDR3 coding sequence is TGTGCCAGTAGCCTCAAGGACGGCTACTCCTACGAGCAGTACTTC.

The rearrangement joins TRBV4-1 to TRBJ2-1; either TRBD1 or TRBD2 may supply D (5 bases each). Germline CDR1 reads MGHRA; CDR2 reads YSYEKL. The CDR3 totals 15 residues. V was pared by 0 bases and J by 3 bases, with 9 bases between. The CDR3, as DNA: TGCGCCAGCAGCCAAGAGGGGACGGTCTACAATGAGCAGTTCTTC. This codes for CASSQEGTVYNEQFF.

The V gene is TRBV6-1, the J gene TRBJ1-2; no clear D. V was trimmed by 4 bases and J by 1 base, leaving 19 bases between them. The CDR3 contains 17 residues. CDR1 and CDR2 from the germline V gene are MNHNS and SASEGT. As DNA, the CDR3 is TGTGCCAGCAGTGGAGTTCCCAGGAAGGTGCTTAACTATGGCTACACCTTC. It is translated as CASSGVPRKVLNYGYTF.

The rearrangement uses TRBV2 and TRBJ2-1, with D possibly being TRBD2 (6 bases). Germline assignment: CDR1 SNHLY and CDR2 FYNNEI. CDR3 size: 19 residues. V was clipped by 6 bases and J by 0 bases, with 24 bases between them. The CDR3: CASSARWRGSGLSYNEQFF. The CDR3 DNA sequence: TGTGCCAGCAGCGCCAGGTGGAGGGGATCGGGACTCTCCTACAATGAGCAGTTCTTC.

The V call is TRBV7-3, the J call TRBJ2-3, with 7 nucleotides matching TRBD2. Germline values: CDR1 SGHTA, CDR2 FQGTGA. CDR3 size: 14 residues. V dropped 5 bases and J dropped 6; count of bases not matched to a gene: 8. The CDR3 loop reads CASSTGLHRDTQYF. The CDR3 DNA is TGTGCCAGCAGCACGGGACTACACAGGGATACGCAGTATTTT. The complete variable domain, with remaining parts taken from reference TRBV7-3 and TRBJ2-3, reads GAGVSQTPSNKVTEKGKYVELRCDPISGHTALYWYRQSLGQGPEFLIYFQGTGAADDSGLPNDRFFAVRPEGSVSTLKIQRTERGDSAVYLCASSTGLHRDTQYFGPGTRLTVL.

The V call is TRBV19, the J call TRBJ1-5, with TRBD1 matching 8 bases. The CDR3 is 16 residues long. The V and J ends lost 3 bases and 8 bases, in that order; junction bases with no gene match: 12. Germline lookup yields CDR1 LNHDA and CDR2 SQIVND (reference sequence). In nucleotides, the CDR3 is TGTGCCAGTAGTATCGAATTTGGACAGGGTATAGAGCCCCAGCATTTT. It codes for CASSIEFGQGIEPQHF.

This clone occurred a few times. The chain employs TRBV6-1 and TRBJ1-1; 7 positions agree with TRBD1. V trimming: 8 bases; J trimming: 4 bases; junction bases outside the gene matches: 1. The germline V gene encodes CDR1 MNHNS and CDR2 SASEGT. CDR3 length: 11 residues. The CDR3 nucleotides are TGTGCCAGCGACAGGGCCACTGAAGCTTTCTTT. It is translated as CASDRATEAFF.

There are a few counts of this clone. This chain links TRBV11-1 with TRBJ2-7, with 9 bases aligning to TRBD2. Germline V gene lookup returns CDR1 SGHAT and CDR2 FQDESV (reference sequence). The CDR3 has 12 amino acids. V shed 2 bases, J shed 7 bases, and the junction held 0 bases outside the gene matches. As DNA, the CDR3 is TGTGCCAGCAGCTTACTAGCGGGGGAGCAGTACTTC. Translation: CASSLLAGEQYF.

This chain joins TRBV14 and TRBJ1-4; possibly TRBD1 for D (6 bases). V was cut by 0 bases and J by 6 bases, with 14 bases left in between. Germline CDR1 is SGHDN and CDR2 is FVKESK. The CDR3 has 16 amino acids. The CDR3 bases are TGTGCCAGCAGCCAAGATTTTGGGGGCTGGGATGAAAAACTGTTTTTT. It yields the protein CASSQDFGGWDEKLFF.

CDR3 loop: CASSGRLEDGYTF. CDR3 bases: TGTGCCAGCAGTGGACGGTTAGAGGATGGCTACACCTTC. This sequence joins TRBV6-5 and TRBJ1-2, with D uncertain. Germline values: CDR1 MNHEY, CDR2 SVGAGI. The CDR3 loop spans 13 amino acids. V was trimmed by 5 bases and J by 6 bases, leaving 13 bases between them.

This chain connects TRBV2 to TRBJ2-7; 8 bases are shared with TRBD1. The CDR3 is 14 residues long. Germline values: CDR1 SNHLY, CDR2 FYNNEI. V shed 5 bases, J shed 3 bases, and the junction held 6 bases outside the gene matches. The CDR3 here is CASSRSGQVYEQYF. In DNA, the CDR3 is TGTGCCAGCAGTCGATCGGGACAGGTCTACGAGCAGTACTTC.

This clone was picked up a small number of times. Additional DNA sequences in this sample encode the identical CDR3. This rearrangement joins TRBV4-1 to TRBJ2-3; D gene uncertain. The CDR3 runs 13 residues. Between the trimmed V and J ends, which lost 4 bases and 6 bases, there was a span of 11 bases. The germline V gene has CDR1 MGHRA and CDR2 YSYEKL. The CDR3 nucleotides read TGCGCCAGCAGCCCACCGGGCAGCGATACGCAGTATTTT. It is translated as CASSPPGSDTQYF.

The chain combines TRBV7-7 with TRBJ2-1, with 7 bases aligning to TRBD1. The germline V gene encodes CDR1 SSHAT and CDR2 FNYEAQ (reference sequence). V lost 5 bases, J lost 7 bases, and 5 bases stayed unmatched. The CDR3 spans 13 residues. In nucleotides, the CDR3 is TGTGCCAGCAGCCTCGACAGGGATAATGAGCAGTTCTTC. Translated: CASSLDRDNEQFF.

The rearrangement joins TRBV18 to TRBJ1-3; D remains ambiguous. V was pared by 4 bases and J by 0 bases, with 13 bases between. There are 16 residues in the CDR3. CDR1 KGHSH and CDR2 LQKENI come from the germline V gene. The CDR3 protein is CASSLTLSVSGNTIYF. CDR3 nucleotides: TGTGCCAGCTCACTCACACTTTCGGTCTCTGGAAACACCATATATTTT.

This clone has a single count. The chain links TRBV5-6 to TRBJ2-3; 7 nucleotides agree with TRBD1. This CDR3 region has 14 residues. Germline V lookup: CDR1 SGHDT, CDR2 YYEEEE. The V and J ends lost 4 bases and 2 bases, in that order; junction bases with no gene match: 4. The CDR3 DNA follows: TGTGCCAGCAGCCCGGGACAGCCCACAGATACGCAGTATTTT. Protein product: CASSPGQPTDTQYF.

This rearrangement joins TRBV7-9 to TRBJ2-1; D is uncertain. V shed 1 base and J shed 8 bases, with 21 bases lying between them. Germline CDR1 SEHNR, CDR2 FQNEAQ (reference sequence). CDR3 length: 17 amino acids. This CDR3 is CASSLGYRRPEPHEQFF. CDR3 nucleotides: TGTGCCAGCAGCTTAGGTTATAGGCGCCCCGAACCCCATGAGCAGTTCTTC.

The gene calls are TRBV5-4 and TRBJ2-7; no reliable D call. The CDR3 loop spans 15 amino acids. From germline, CDR1 is SGHNT and CDR2 YYREEE (reference sequence). V dropped 4 bases and J dropped 3 bases, with 17 bases sitting between them. CDR3 nucleotide sequence: TGTGCCAGCAGCGCCGGACCTAAACCCTACTACGAGCAGTACTTC. Its protein product is CASSAGPKPYYEQYF.